The following is a TCR beta chain sequence with its context. This clone was recorded a few times. Its antigen is unknown. No base qualities exist here, and no much larger clone lies one base off it. The data were obtained in a study of cytomegalovirus exposure and HLA in healthy donors (dated by TCRdb to 2016 to 2017). At the level of the whole study: According to an earlier analysis of a few hundred of the donors, about 170 million T cells yielded approximately 120 million unique TCR beta sequences and roughly 280 Gb of sequence data. An early release that covered fewer than 750 HLA-typed donors contained around 330 gigabases of sequencing data and some 87 million unique TCR sequences. Of the roughly 400 genotyped donors, around 81% fell in the genetic ancestry cluster associated with self-reported Caucasian donors. The study was designed to test whether signatures of past pathogen exposure could be identified by cataloging public T cell receptors. The T cell repertoires of 666 subjects were profiled by immunosequencing and related to cytomegalovirus serostatus. Along with the roughly 700-subject first cohort, a separate validation cohort of around 120 different subjects was used. To predict cytomegalovirus infection status, the study brought together high-throughput TCR immunosequencing, statistical association of individual TCRs with disease status, and machine learning. A later analysis re-analyzed previously published TCR beta repertoires from about 730 donors and added high-resolution HLA genotyping to study TCR occurrence patterns. Rather than drawing on any new phenotypic data, the later analysis identified candidate immune exposures from TCR beta sequences and the way those sequences occurred across donors. An earlier analysis of roughly 580 of the donors used high-throughput TCR beta sequencing to judge whether each TCR beta V gene segment behaved as functional or pseudogenic. Donor age, sex, ethnicity and CMV serostatus were collected together with the repertoire data. A later genetic analysis used genome-wide SNP genotypes for about 60% of the roughly 700 donors, treating that subset as a discovery cohort. All discovery cohort repertoires had been generated on a single sequencing platform. Class I and class II HLA loci were covered by the typing at four-digit resolution. Typing coverage varied by locus: about 620-630 donors for A, B, C, DRB1 and DQB1; under 550 for DQA1; 606 for DPA1; more than 450 for DPB1. Roughly five DR-DQ haplotypes were handled as single units for association and clustering because linkage in the cohort was strong. On average, 235,054 unique TCR beta nucleotide sequences were sequenced per donor among about 400 genotyped donors of the cohort, with about 19% of those sequences being non-productive. Study-level results and caveats: Because HLA typing was missing for some donors at each locus, association tests included only the typed subset. According to a later analysis, most CMV-associated TCR beta chains appeared to be HLA-restricted, and the HLA associations seemed to be driven largely by CMV exposure. Because counts were too low, under 20 rarely observed V segments, including chromosome 9 orphons, were left out of the earlier analysis of some 640 of the donors. In an earlier analysis of approximately 600 of the donors, most TCR beta V segments were observed in productive rearrangements about 90% or about 30% of the time, broadly matching IMGT annotations. Roughly uniform sequencing depth across donors was assumed in presence/absence analyses, although this assumption may not hold. Across donors, most TCR sequences were observed very rarely, whereas some public TCRs were present in many individuals. A later analysis found that HLA-associated TCR beta chains were more clonally expanded and had lower generation probabilities than equally common non-associated chains. In a later analysis, TCR association rates were found to vary across HLA loci, with the most associated TCRs seen for DRB1 alleles and the fewest for HLA-C alleles. In vitro tests confirmed that a few of the cytomegalovirus-associated TCR beta chains recognize cytomegalovirus antigens. It was suggested by the authors that the approach could potentially be generalized to other disease states and immunological phenotypes. In the study, 150 to 200 TCR beta chains were listed as associated with cytomegalovirus. Some IMGT-functional V segments, including TRBV6-2 and TRBV6-3, could not be told apart with the 87-base-pair reads, so those segments were excluded. Linkage disequilibrium might explain the correlated functional status among segregating V segments, but an unknown experimental factor could not be excluded. An association between a missense DCLRE1C variant and V-gene and J-gene trimming of TCR beta chains was found in a later genetic analysis and replicated in an independent cohort. For the cohort, immune exposure information was limited to CMV serostatus. The classifier was reported to diagnose cytomegalovirus status with high specificity and sensitivity in both the original cohort and the validation cohort. In a later genetic analysis, fewer N-insertions in productive TCRs were reported among donors in an Asian-associated ancestry cluster than the roughly 700-donor mean. Strong co-occurrence of HLA alleles, especially DR and DQ, made assigning TCR associations to individual alleles difficult. Specific HLA alleles were associated with over 15,000 TCR beta sequences at a false discovery rate of 0.05 in a later analysis. In this cohort, only TCR beta chains were sequenced, and detectable features were limited by the absence of alpha or paired-chain data. A cluster of highly shared sequence variants was judged likely to be a technical artifact of the sequencing pipeline. According to a later analysis, parvovirus B19, influenza, CMV and Epstein-Barr virus appeared linked to several top co-occurrence clusters. A further reported finding was that TCR beta sequences accurately predicted the HLA-A and HLA-B alleles for most subjects in the first cohort.

The cohort consisted of more than 650 healthy bone marrow donors. At the time of sampling, every cohort member was nominally healthy, though immune exposures that went unrecorded were likely present. The donor was CMV seropositive and belonged to the group of 250 to 300 seropositive cohort members. Every donor gave a peripheral blood sample, and the peripheral blood mononuclear cells from that sample were used for TCR beta sequencing. The Qiagen DNeasy Blood Extraction Kit was used to extract genomic DNA from the blood cell samples. Libraries were constructed by the immunoSEQ multiplex PCR assay. For the multiplex PCR, a mixture combining 60 forward primers for TCR Vbeta segments and 13 reverse primers for TCR Jbeta segments was used. A multiplex PCR assay on genomic DNA amplified the CDR3 region of rearranged TCR beta genes. On the Illumina HiSeq System, the amplified TCR beta libraries were sequenced as 87-base-pair reads. Regarding the original processing steps: In a later analysis, some 80 million unique TCR beta chains were counted across the 690 or so repertoires, and some 10 million of these chains were shared by at least two donors. Raw reads were error-corrected and collapsed into unique sequences by a nearest-neighbor algorithm in which closely related sequences were merged to remove PCR and sequencing errors. V, D and J gene segments were assigned by aligning CDR3 sequences to IMGT reference sequences. Each retained sequence needed at least a six-nucleotide match to both a V gene segment and a J gene segment. Rearrangements were called productive when the CDR3 lacked stop codons and stayed in frame with V and J; all others were non-productive. Following IMGT convention, CDR3 was defined as the stretch from the second conserved V-encoded cysteine up to the conserved J-encoded phenylalanine. In an earlier analysis of some 550 of the donors, sequences lacking an unambiguous match to a single V gene segment were excluded. In an earlier analysis of around 600 of the donors, V segments were called functional above 56.7% productive rearrangements and were called segregating when the between-donor standard deviation exceeded 5%. A statistical classification framework was built for diagnosing cytomegalovirus status from the catalog of TCR beta chain sequences. In a later analysis, TCR nucleotide sequences were compared against IMGT/GENE-DB human TR gene sequences so that V and J genes could be assigned. In a later analysis, CDR3 sequences and most-parsimonious VDJ recombination scenarios were assigned using the TCRdist pipeline. In a later analysis, each TCR beta chain was defined by its CDR3 amino acid sequence together with its V-gene family, and reads lacking a unique V-gene family were excluded. A later analysis removed 450 to 600 highly shared, low-generation-probability nucleotide sequences to deal with suspected cross-contamination and a sequencing artifact. A later analysis calculated a clonal expansion index for each public chain from normalized within-repertoire ranks of inferred template counts. In a later analysis, generation probabilities were computed using a VDJ recombination model fitted to out-of-frame rearrangements, and the results were checked against IGoR. In a later analysis, hypergeometric tests were used to score TCR-TCR, TCR-HLA and TCR-CMV co-occurrence, with a repertoire-size bias correction applied to TCR pairs. To estimate false discovery rates, a later analysis permuted the HLA or CMV assignments 20 times. A later analysis grouped co-occurring TCRs with DBSCAN, adding TCRdist sequence similarity when clustering within HLA-allele-positive subsets. For co-occurrence clustering, repertoires with fewer than 30,000 or more than 120,000 public chains were excluded, along with roughly five repertoires with anomalous nucleotide sharing. The immuneACCESS repertoire file appears here via TCRdb, limited to in-frame rearrangements. These files lack a portion of the clones; in checked studies, under half of the deficit traces to unresolved V genes, and the cause of the others is not known. V and J calls plus clone size are reproduced from that table; the DNA served to infer D and trimming. The sample table records some 170,000 clones; around four fifths of these occur just once. The leading ten clones occupy less than 5% of the sample.

The germline V gene encodes CDR1 SNHLY and CDR2 FYNNEI. Reading from cysteine to phenylalanine, the CDR3 counts 13 amino acids. Only the CDR3 part of the read is kept: 39 bases, read in frame from the first base. The V end loses 8 bases and the J end loses 4 bases, and a stretch of 15 bases separates them. The sequence derives from a man aged 50 to 60 in good health and CMV-seropositive. The rearranged chain carries TRBV2 and TRBJ2-7; TRBD1 is perhaps the D gene, given 7 matching bases. The sample taken for sequencing was PBMCs. The CDR3 protein: CASGGHRGYEQYF. The sequenced DNA is TGTGCCAGCGGGGGGCACAGGGGATACGAGCAGTACTTC. The CDR3, completed at both ends by the reference TRBV2 and TRBJ2-7 genes, gives the full variable domain EPEVTQTPSHQVTQMGQEVILRCVPISNHLYFYWYRQILGQKVEFLVSFYNNEISEKSEIFDDQFSVERPDGSNFTLKIRSTKLEDSAMYFCASGGHRGYEQYFGPGTRLTVT.